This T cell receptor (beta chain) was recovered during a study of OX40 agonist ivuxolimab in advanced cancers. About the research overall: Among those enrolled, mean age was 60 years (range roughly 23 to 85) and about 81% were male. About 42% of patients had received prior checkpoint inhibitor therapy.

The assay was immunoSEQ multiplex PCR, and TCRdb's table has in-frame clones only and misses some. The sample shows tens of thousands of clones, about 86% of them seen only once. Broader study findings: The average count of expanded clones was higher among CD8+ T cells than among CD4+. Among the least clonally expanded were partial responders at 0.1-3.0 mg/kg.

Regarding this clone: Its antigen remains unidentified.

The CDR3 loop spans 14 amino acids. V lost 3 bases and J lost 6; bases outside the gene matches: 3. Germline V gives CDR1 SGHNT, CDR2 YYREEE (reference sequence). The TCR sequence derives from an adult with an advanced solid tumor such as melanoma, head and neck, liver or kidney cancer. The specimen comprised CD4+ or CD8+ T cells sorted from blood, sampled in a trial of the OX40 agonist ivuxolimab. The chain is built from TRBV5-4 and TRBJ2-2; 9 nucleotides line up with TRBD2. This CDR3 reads CASSSSGNPGELFF. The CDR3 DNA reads TGTGCCAGCAGCTCTAGCGGGAATCCCGGGGAGCTGTTTTTT.